This T cell receptor beta chain was recovered during a study of blood T cell repertoires in COVID-19. TCRdb's table, derived via immunoSEQ multiplex PCR, lists solely in-frame clones and lacks some. Of a few hundred thousand clones listed, around 82% are singletons. The V and J ends lost 1 base and 1 base respectively, with 13 bases between them. The CDR3 has 17 residues. CDR1 SGHTA and CDR2 FQGNSA come from the germline V gene. V is TRBV7-2 and J is TRBJ2-2; D is unclear. The receptor was derived from a human donor with COVID-19, enrolled during active disease. The donor label of this sample is uncertain. Sequenced sample: peripheral blood. As DNA, the CDR3 is TGTGCCAGCAGCTTAGGGGTTCAGGCGATGAACACCGGGGAGCTGTTTTTT. As protein: CASSLGVQAMNTGELFF. Variable domain in full (rest from reference TRBV7-2 and TRBJ2-2): GAGVSQSPSNKVTEKGKDVELRCDPISGHTALYWYRQSLGQGLEFLIYFQGNSAPDKSGLPSDRFSAERTGGSVSTLTIQRTQQEDSAVYLCASSLGVQAMNTGELFFGEGSRLTVL.